What follows is one T cell receptor beta chain and its context. Its target is not known. These data originate in a study of beta chain features in type 1 diabetes. Whole-study findings and limits: A moderate, significant TCRB CDR3 shortening appeared in type 1 diabetes across four CD4+ subsets.

The sequenced template was cDNA made from the entire isolated RNA. Data came from immunoSEQ multiplex PCR; TCRdb stores just in-frame clones and leaves some out. The sample contains a few hundred thousand clones, around 24% of which appear only once. Trimming cost V 0 bases and J 5 bases, with 13 bases left between them. The CDR3 has 15 amino acids. Germline V gene sequence: CDR1 LNHNV, CDR2 YYDKDF (reference sequence). The chain uses TRBV15 and TRBJ1-2, with TRBD1 as a possible D gene (5 bases). This sequence originates from a woman in her twenties or thirties with type 1 diabetes. Material: naive CD4+ T cells from blood. In DNA form, the CDR3 reads TGTGCCACCAGCAGAGACTCCGGACACTTGTATGGCTACACCTTC. This gives the protein CATSRDSGHLYGYTF.